The 20 T cell receptor beta chains listed next were all sequenced from one sample in a study of shared clonotypes between healthy human individuals (dated by TCRdb to about 2020). CD8 naive samples consisted of CD45RO-negative cells that were positively selected for CCR7, yielding a CD45RA+CCR7+ population without TemRA cells. The library was prepared using the immunoSEQ multiplex PCR assay. TCRdb carries this immuneACCESS record with in-frame sequences only. Its versions omit some clonotypes, under half of them owing to an unresolved V gene in the studies checked, with the rest unexplained. The sample includes roughly 2,000,000 clones, with about 95% observed a single time. The ten largest clonotypes hold 0.9% to 1.5% of the sample. What was sequenced was naive CD8+ T cells sorted from blood. What the cell subset or site label conveys for this sample: CD45RA+CCR7+. These receptors originate from a man aged 18 to 29 in good health.

This clone was observed once. The chain employs TRBV6-5 and TRBJ1-1; 7 nucleotides line up with TRBD1. The V and J ends lost 0 bases and 6 bases, in that order; junction bases with no gene match: 7. CDR1 and CDR2 (germline): MNHEY, SVGAGI. The CDR3 extends over 15 amino acids. In DNA, the CDR3 is TGTGCCAGCAGTTACTCGGGAGGGGGCTTGTCTGAAGCTTTCTTT. Protein sequence: CASSYSGGGLSEAFF.

For the CDR3, the DNA is TGTGCCAGCGTCTGCCCCAGGGGCGGACAGGGGGCAGTTATAGCTTTCTTT. The encoded protein is CASVCPRGGQGAVIAFF. This chain joins TRBV11-3 and TRBJ1-1; TRBD1 matches 11 bases. CDR1 is SGHNT and CDR2 is YENEEA in the germline V gene. This CDR3 spans 17 amino acids. Trimming took 8 bases from V and 10 from J; bases not matched to a gene: 21. Together with reference TRBV11-3 and TRBJ1-1, the CDR3 gives the full variable domain: EAGVVQSPRYKIIEKKQPVAFWCNPISGHNTLYWYLQNLGQGPELLIRYENEEAVDDSQLPKDRFSAERLKGVDSTLKIQPAELGDSAVYLCASVCPRGGQGAVIAFFGQGTRLTVV.

The rearrangement uses TRBV7-9 and TRBJ2-5, with 13 bases fitting TRBD2. Trimming removed 5 bases from V and 5 bases from J; junction bases left unmatched: 11. In germline, CDR1 is SEHNR, CDR2 FQNEAQ (reference sequence). This CDR3 has 17 amino acids. CDR3 nucleotide sequence: TGTGCCAGCAGCACAAATTCGGGACTAGCGGGGCCTGAGACCCAGTACTTC. Translated, it gives CASSTNSGLAGPETQYF.

With respect to this clone: This sample also contains other DNA sequences that code for the same CDR3. The chain joins TRBV7-9 to TRBJ2-7; 13 bases match TRBD2. CDR1 is SEHNR and CDR2 is FQNEAQ in the germline V gene (reference sequence). After removal of 4 bases from V and 1 base from J, the junction contained 1 base not matched to a gene. The CDR3 is 15 amino acids. CDR3 in DNA: TGTGCCAGCAGCTGGACTAGCGGGAGTTCCTACGAGCAGTACTTC. Residues: CASSWTSGSSYEQYF.

J is TRBJ2-7 and V is TRBV6-5; D remains unclear. Trimming stripped 0 bases from V and 2 bases from J, with 14 bases between. This CDR3 is built from 16 residues. Looked up from germline, CDR1 is MNHEY and CDR2 is SVGAGI. CDR3 nucleotide sequence: TGTGCCAGCAGTTACTCGACCAGCATAATACCCTACGAGCAGTACTTC. This sequence encodes CASSYSTSIIPYEQYF.

V gene TRBV10-2 combines with J gene TRBJ2-2; either TRBD1 or TRBD2 may fit D (5 bases each). Germline CDR1 and CDR2: WSHSY and SAAADI. The CDR3 has 18 residues. Trimming shortened V by 3 bases and J by 1 base, and 18 bases separated the two germline ends. The CDR3 DNA is TGCGCCAGCAGTGAAGTTGGGGCTCGAGGGGTGAACACCGGGGAGCTGTTTTTT. Translating gives CASSEVGARGVNTGELFF.

V usage is TRBV2 and J usage is TRBJ1-1; D not resolved. Germline CDR1 and CDR2: SNHLY and FYNNEI. The CDR3 length is 12 residues. V dropped 7 bases and J dropped 4 bases, with 10 bases sitting between them. Here the CDR3 DNA reads TGTGCCAGCACCCCTTTCATCACTGAAGCTTTCTTT. It codes for CASTPFITEAFF.

The chain joins TRBV2 to TRBJ2-3, with 10 bases identical to TRBD2. The V and J ends lost 10 bases and 0 bases, in that order; junction bases with no gene match: 10. Germline loops: CDR1 SNHLY, CDR2 FYNNEI. This CDR3 comprises 16 residues. CDR3 bases: TGTGCCATCCGAGCAGGGACTAGCGCTAGCACAGATACGCAGTATTTT. Translating it yields CAIRAGTSASTDTQYF. The full variable domain, its missing parts supplied by reference TRBV2 and TRBJ2-3, is EPEVTQTPSHQVTQMGQEVILRCVPISNHLYFYWYRQILGQKVEFLVSFYNNEISEKSEIFDDQFSVERPDGSNFTLKIRSTKLEDSAMYFCAIRAGTSASTDTQYFGPGTRLTVL.

The chain joins TRBV19 to TRBJ2-3; 8 positions agree with TRBD2. Germline assignment: CDR1 LNHDA and CDR2 SQIVND (reference sequence). J lost 3 bases, V lost 3 bases, and 8 bases had no gene match. The CDR3 is 16 residues long. CDR3 protein: CASSIDSGDRTDTQYF. CDR3 nucleotide sequence: TGTGCCAGTAGTATTGATAGCGGGGATCGAACAGATACGCAGTATTTT.

V gene TRBV10-2 combines with J gene TRBJ2-7, with D unclear. V was pared by 2 bases and J by 6 bases, with 11 bases between. The CDR3 has 13 amino acids. From germline, CDR1 is WSHSY and CDR2 SAAADI. As DNA, the CDR3 is TGCGCCAGCAGTGAGCCGTACACCGGCGAGCAGTACTTC. This translates into CASSEPYTGEQYF.

The chain has TRBV9 and TRBJ2-3; the D gene is possibly TRBD1 (5 bases). The CDR3 has 13 residues. The V gene's germline CDR1 is SGDLS and CDR2 YYNGEE. The V end was cut by 9 bases, the J end by 2 bases, with 13 bases between. The CDR3 region is CAKEQENTDTQYF. CDR3 sequence (DNA): TGTGCCAAAGAACAGGAAAACACAGATACGCAGTATTTT.

The V gene is TRBV19, the J gene TRBJ2-4; 8 nucleotides align to TRBD1. J lost 8 bases, V lost 3 bases, and 9 bases had no gene match. The germline V gene has CDR1 LNHDA and CDR2 SQIVND (reference sequence). This CDR3 is built from 15 residues. The CDR3 DNA follows: TGTGCCAGTAGTATTGGTCAGGGGGCTTTTGACATTCAGTACTTC. Protein: CASSIGQGAFDIQYF.

CDR3 sequence: CASSLTGGTREQYF. CDR3 nucleotide sequence: TGTGCCAGCAGTTTAACGGGGGGCACTCGCGAGCAGTACTTC. This rearrangement joins TRBV28 to TRBJ2-7; perhaps TRBD2 as D (7 bases). Looked up from germline, CDR1 is MDHEN and CDR2 is SYDVKM. The CDR3 covers 14 residues. Trimming shortened V by 2 bases and J by 6 bases, and 14 bases separated the two germline ends.

The chain recombines TRBV6-5 with TRBJ1-5; no reliable D call. Trimming stripped 2 bases from V and 3 bases from J, with 5 bases between. The CDR3 consists of 13 residues. Germline V lookup: CDR1 MNHEY, CDR2 SVGAGI. CDR3 bases: TGTGCCAGCAGTTACCACCCCAATCAGCCCCAGCATTTT. As protein: CASSYHPNQPQHF.

This clone has just one count. The J gene is TRBJ2-5, the V gene TRBV4-3, with TRBD2 matching 8 bases. J was trimmed by 2 bases and V by 0 bases; bases with no gene match: 11. Per the germline V gene, CDR1 is LGHNA and CDR2 is YSLEER. CDR3 size: 18 residues. As DNA, the CDR3 is TGCGCCAGCAGCCAAGATCGAATAACACTAGCGGAGCAAGAGACCCAGTACTTC. As protein: CASSQDRITLAEQETQYF.

The CDR3 region is CASADYNEQFF. The DNA of the CDR3 is TGTGCCAGCGCGGACTACAATGAGCAGTTCTTC. This chain uses TRBV9 with TRBJ2-1; D is ambiguous. V was trimmed by 7 bases and J by 3 bases, leaving 5 bases between them. This CDR3 spans 11 amino acids. CDR1 and CDR2 (germline): SGDLS, YYNGEE. Combining the CDR3 with reference TRBV9 and TRBJ2-1 gives the whole variable domain DSGVTQTPKHLITATGQRVTLRCSPRSGDLSVYWYQQSLDQGLQFLIQYYNGEERAKGNILERFSAQQFPDLHSELNLSSLELGDSALYFCASADYNEQFFGPGTRLTVL.

A single count supports this clone. The V and J genes are TRBV7-8 and TRBJ1-5; D is ambiguous. From germline, CDR1 is SGHVS and CDR2 FQNEAQ. V gave up 5 bases and J gave up 2 bases, with 10 bases separating them. The CDR3 extends over 14 amino acids. The CDR3 DNA is TGTGCCAGCAGCACCGGTGACGGCAATCAGCCCCAGCATTTT. This codes for CASSTGDGNQPQHF.

The chain links TRBV27 to TRBJ2-7; the D is unclear. Trimming took off 4 bases at V and 0 bases at J, with 7 bases between the two ends. CDR1 is MNHEY and CDR2 is SMNVEV in the germline V gene (reference sequence). CDR3 length: 13 residues. In nucleotides, the CDR3 is TGTGCCAGCAGTTACGGGCTCTCCTACGAGCAGTACTTC. Translated: CASSYGLSYEQYF.

J is TRBJ2-1 and V is TRBV9; 9 bases line up with TRBD2. The germline gives CDR1 SGDLS, CDR2 YYNGEE. Trimming cost V 6 bases and J 6 bases; bases outside gene matches: 7. There are 14 residues in the CDR3. The CDR3 DNA sequence: TGTGCCAGCACCCCGGGACTAGCAATCAATGAGCAGTTCTTC. This encodes CASTPGLAINEQFF. Full variable domain (rest looked up from reference TRBV9 and TRBJ2-1): DSGVTQTPKHLITATGQRVTLRCSPRSGDLSVYWYQQSLDQGLQFLIQYYNGEERAKGNILERFSAQQFPDLHSELNLSSLELGDSALYFCASTPGLAINEQFFGPGTRLTVL.

The V and J genes are TRBV5-8 and TRBJ2-7, with D possibly TRBD1 on 5 matching bases. Germline V lookup: CDR1 SGHTS, CDR2 YDEGEE. This CDR3 is built from 13 residues. V dropped 0 bases and J dropped 2 bases, with 6 bases sitting between them. The CDR3 nucleotides read TGTGCCAGCAGCTTGGTGACAGCCTACGAGCAGTACTTC. Translated: CASSLVTAYEQYF.